The 17 T cell receptor beta chains reported below all come from one sample, sequenced in a study of blood T cell repertoires in COVID-19. Assay used: immunoSEQ multiplex PCR; TCRdb lists only in-frame clones, some missing. This table holds fewer than 200,000 clones, roughly nine tenths found once. The sequenced material came from peripheral blood. The receptors were sampled from a man aged 18 to 29 who had recovered from COVID-19.

V usage is TRBV6-5 and J usage is TRBJ2-5; TRBD1 matches 9 bases. Germline CDR1 MNHEY, CDR2 SVGAGI. This CDR3 has 15 residues. Unmatched junction bases numbered 12, after V lost 8 bases and J lost 5 bases. CDR3 sequence (DNA): TGTGCCAGCGGGTCTTTCGGGACAGGGACGGAGACCCAGTACTTC. Translating it yields CASGSFGTGTETQYF.

The J gene is TRBJ1-3, the V gene TRBV27; 10 bases agree with TRBD1. CDR3 length equals 15 residues. CDR1 and CDR2 from the germline V gene are MNHEY and SMNVEV (reference sequence). J gave up 4 bases and V 5 bases, and 5 bases lay outside the gene matches. The CDR3 bases are TGTGCCAGCAGTGCCGGACAGGGGGTGGGAAACACCATATATTTT. Amino acid sequence: CASSAGQGVGNTIYF.

The sample holds a few counts of this clone. This chain links TRBV28 with TRBJ2-1; 11 nucleotides agree with TRBD2. Germline values: CDR1 MDHEN, CDR2 SYDVKM. The CDR3 consists of 14 residues. After removal of 5 bases from V and 7 bases from J, the junction contained 4 bases not matched to a gene. CDR3 DNA: TGTGCCAGCAGTACTAGCGGGAGTTGGAATGAGCAGTTCTTC. This gives the protein CASSTSGSWNEQFF.

This CDR3 is CASSLESNYGYTF. CDR3 nucleotides: TGTGCCAGCAGCTTAGAGAGTAACTATGGCTACACCTTC. V is TRBV7-9 and J is TRBJ1-2; D uncertain. The CDR3 consists of 13 residues. The germline V and J ends were trimmed by 1 base and 1 base, with 4 bases remaining between them. Germline CDR1 is SEHNR and CDR2 is FQNEAQ (reference sequence).

The chain joins TRBV7-9 to TRBJ2-4; D possibly corresponds to TRBD2 (5 bases). CDR3 length: 14 residues. CDR1 is SEHNR, CDR2 FQNEAQ, per germline (reference sequence). The germline V and J ends were trimmed by 4 bases and 5 bases, with 12 bases remaining between them. The CDR3 protein is CASSYRQLENIQYF. The CDR3 DNA is TGTGCCAGCAGCTATCGGCAACTAGAAAACATTCAGTACTTC.

The V and J genes are TRBV12-3 or TRBV12-4 and TRBJ2-7; 7 bases match TRBD1. With 3 bases clipped from V and 3 bases from J, the junction kept 2 bases outside the gene matches. CDR3 size: 13 residues. CDR3 residues: CASSFGQVYEQYF. The CDR3 bases are TGTGCCAGCAGTTTTGGACAGGTCTACGAGCAGTACTTC.

The V gene is TRBV9, the J gene TRBJ2-7; D may be TRBD1 (5 bases). The V gene's germline CDR1 is SGDLS and CDR2 YYNGEE. V shed 0 bases and J shed 7 bases, with 17 bases lying between them. The CDR3 extends over 15 amino acids. CDR3: CASSVGGRVVEEQYF. DNA for the CDR3: TGTGCCAGCAGCGTAGGCGGCAGGGTGGTCGAAGAGCAGTACTTC.

The sample holds one count of this clone. The chain has TRBV2 and TRBJ2-3, with D possibly TRBD1 on 6 matching bases. The CDR3 is 14 amino acids. V lost 10 bases and J 1 base, leaving 15 bases between the germline ends. Germline CDR1 and CDR2: SNHLY and FYNNEI. The CDR3 DNA reads TGTGCCACCCGGAGTCAGGGGCGCACAGATACGCAGTATTTT. Its protein product is CATRSQGRTDTQYF.

The chain joins TRBV18 to TRBJ2-3; D might be TRBD1 (6 bases). The CDR3 covers 14 residues. CDR1 is KGHSH, CDR2 LQKENI, per germline. Trimming stripped 4 bases from V and 4 bases from J, with 12 bases between. The CDR3 DNA sequence: TGTGCCAGCTCACTTAAACAGGGTCCAGATACGCAGTATTTT. Translating gives CASSLKQGPDTQYF.

The DNA of the CDR3 is TGTGCCAGCAGTTTCCCTCGGACTAGCACAGATACGCAGTATTTT. Translation gives CASSFPRTSTDTQYF. The chain is built from TRBV28 and TRBJ2-3; weak D call: TRBD2 (5 bases). There are 15 residues in the CDR3. Per the germline V gene, CDR1 is MDHEN and CDR2 is SYDVKM. V was trimmed by 3 bases and J by 0 bases, leaving 10 bases between them.

The chain combines TRBV7-2 with TRBJ2-7, with a weak D call TRBD1 (6 bases). Trimming stripped 2 bases from V and 5 bases from J, with 13 bases between. Germline CDR1 is SGHTA and CDR2 is FQGNSA. This CDR3 contains 14 residues. The CDR3 DNA is TGTGCCAGCAGCTTATCTGGGGGCGAGGACGAGCAGTACTTC. This codes for CASSLSGGEDEQYF.

The V and J genes are TRBV7-2 and TRBJ2-3; D remains unclear. The CDR3 sequence is 15 residues long. V lost 1 base, J lost 2 bases, and 10 bases lay in between. Per germline, CDR1 SGHTA and CDR2 FQGNSA. DNA for the CDR3: TGTGCCAGCAGCTTAGGTAACGCGGACACAGATACGCAGTATTTT. Residues: CASSLGNADTDTQYF. Variable domain in full (rest from reference TRBV7-2 and TRBJ2-3): GAGVSQSPSNKVTEKGKDVELRCDPISGHTALYWYRQSLGQGLEFLIYFQGNSAPDKSGLPSDRFSAERTGGSVSTLTIQRTQQEDSAVYLCASSLGNADTDTQYFGPGTRLTVL.

The count of this clone is one. This chain connects TRBV18 to TRBJ2-5; 7 nucleotides agree with TRBD2. CDR3 length: 15 residues. Trimming at V came to 3 bases and at J to 2 bases, leaving 6 bases not matched to a gene. Germline lookup yields CDR1 KGHSH and CDR2 LQKENI. The CDR3 bases are TGTGCCAGCTCACCTAACCCCGGGGGGCAAGAGACCCAGTACTTC. This sequence encodes CASSPNPGGQETQYF.

V is TRBV4-1 and J is TRBJ2-5, with a weak D call TRBD2 (5 bases). The CDR3 is 15 amino acids. Looked up from germline, CDR1 is MGHRA and CDR2 is YSYEKL. V was clipped by 0 bases and J by 3 bases, with 11 bases between them. The CDR3 region is CASSQDSWRKETQYF. The CDR3 DNA reads as TGCGCCAGCAGCCAAGACAGTTGGAGGAAAGAGACCCAGTACTTC.

This chain joins TRBV11-3 and TRBJ1-5; D unclear. CDR1 and CDR2 (germline): SGHNT, YENEEA. Trimming took 6 bases from V and 4 from J, leaving 13 bases between them. CDR3 length: 14 amino acids. The chain's CDR3 is CASRASPPNQPQHF. The CDR3 bases are TGTGCCAGCAGGGCATCGCCCCCGAATCAGCCCCAGCATTTT.

The V gene is TRBV7-2, the J gene TRBJ1-1; no clear D gene. The CDR3 extends over 17 amino acids. V was pared by 2 bases and J by 2 bases, with 18 bases between. The V gene's germline CDR1 is SGHTA and CDR2 FQGNSA. This CDR3 is CASSLTGRRQTNTEAFF. CDR3 sequence (DNA): TGTGCCAGCAGCTTAACCGGACGGAGGCAGACTAACACTGAAGCTTTCTTT.

This chain uses TRBV19 with TRBJ1-6; 8 positions match TRBD1. In germline, CDR1 is LNHDA, CDR2 SQIVND (reference sequence). This CDR3 has 16 residues. Germline trimming cut 5 bases from V and 7 bases from J; bases unmatched to any gene: 10. The CDR3 protein is CASSGQGSTSNSPLHF. CDR3 DNA sequence: TGTGCCAGTAGTGGACAGGGCTCCACCTCCAATTCACCCCTCCACTTT.